This passage covers 3 T cell receptor beta chains from one sample sequenced in a study of shared clonotypes between healthy human individuals. Assay: immunoSEQ multiplex PCR; the TCRdb copy retains only in-frame clones and omits some. The profile shows about 2.2 million clones, under 95% of them singletons. CD45RO-negative CD8 cells positively selected for CCR7 made up the naive population, which excluded terminally differentiated effector memory CD45RA+ cells. Specimen: naive CD8+ T cells from PBMCs. These receptors all come from a man younger than 35 in good health. Some clones in this sample may be carry-over from other donors' samples.

The chain employs TRBV4-1 and TRBJ1-3; 10 positions match TRBD1. The V gene end was trimmed by 1 base and the J gene end by 4 bases; junction bases not matched to a gene: 4. Per the germline V gene, CDR1 is MGHRA and CDR2 is YSYEKL. The CDR3 consists of 16 residues. The CDR3 is CASSQGQGAVGNTIYF. The DNA for the CDR3 is TGCGCCAGCAGCCAAGGACAGGGGGCGGTAGGAAACACCATATATTTT.

The V call is TRBV7-9, the J call TRBJ2-3; the match to TRBD2 covers 8 bases. V trimming: 2 bases; J trimming: 0 bases; junction bases outside the gene matches: 10. The V gene's germline CDR1 is SEHNR and CDR2 FQNEAQ (reference sequence). There are 18 residues in the CDR3. The CDR3 loop reads CASSLTQSSSGSTDTQYF. DNA of the CDR3: TGTGCCAGCAGCTTAACCCAAAGTTCTAGCGGGAGCACAGATACGCAGTATTTT.

The rearrangement joins TRBV15 to TRBJ2-3; 8 nucleotides match TRBD2. This CDR3 region has 18 residues. In germline, CDR1 is LNHNV, CDR2 YYDKDF (reference sequence). V lost 1 base, J lost 4 bases, and 13 bases stayed unmatched. The CDR3: CATSRVPRDLAGADTQYF. CDR3 DNA: TGTGCCACCAGCAGAGTCCCCCGGGATCTAGCGGGCGCAGATACGCAGTATTTT.